These 16 T cell receptor beta chains were all obtained from the same sample, sequenced in a study of shared clonotypes between healthy human individuals. Method: immunoSEQ multiplex PCR; TCRdb's copy keeps in-frame clones and lacks some. The repertoire includes hundreds of thousands of clones, around 78% of them detected once, and 12% sits in the top ten. Sequences were obtained from PBMCs. All receptors derive from a woman aged 40 to 49 in good health. Some clones in this sample may be carry-over from other donors' samples.

CDR3 sequence: CATTPGELSGNTIYF. For the CDR3, the DNA is TGTGCCACCACCCCTGGGGAGTTGTCTGGAAACACCATATATTTT. V gene TRBV10-3 combines with J gene TRBJ1-3; D is ambiguous. V was clipped by 10 bases and J by 1 base, with 17 bases between them. The CDR3 is 15 residues long. Per the germline V gene, CDR1 is ENHRY and CDR2 is SYGVKD.

The chain employs TRBV25-1 and TRBJ2-7; 13 positions match TRBD2. The CDR3 spans 15 residues. J was trimmed by 4 bases and V by 6 bases; bases with no gene match: 6. Germline V CDR1 and CDR2: MGHDK, SYGVNS. In DNA, the CDR3 is TGTGCCAGCAGCCCCGGACTAGCGGGAGTGTACGAGCAGTACTTC. This sequence encodes CASSPGLAGVYEQYF.

V is TRBV19 and J is TRBJ2-6; no reliable D call. Germline CDR1 reads LNHDA; CDR2 reads SQIVND (reference sequence). The germline V and J ends were trimmed by 6 bases and 2 bases, with 11 bases remaining between them. The CDR3 contains 15 residues. CDR3 residues: CASSLGNAGANVLTF. The DNA for the CDR3 is TGTGCCAGTAGCCTGGGGAATGCTGGGGCCAACGTCCTGACTTTC. Full variable domain (missing parts from reference TRBV19 and TRBJ2-6): DGGITQSPKYLFRKEGQNVTLSCEQNLNHDAMYWYRQDPGQGLRLIYYSQIVNDFQKGDIAEGYSVSREKKESFPLTVTSAQKNPTAFYLCASSLGNAGANVLTFGAGSRLTVL.

This chain connects TRBV27 to TRBJ2-7; no clear D. Germline CDR1 reads MNHEY; CDR2 reads SMNVEV (reference sequence). CDR3 size: 15 residues. Trimming took off 6 bases at V and 2 bases at J, with 17 bases between the two ends. The CDR3 loop reads CASSPTATAAYEQYF. The CDR3 DNA is TGTGCCAGCAGCCCCACCGCGACCGCCGCCTACGAGCAGTACTTC.

Only a few counts were recorded for this clone. J is TRBJ2-7 and V is TRBV28; tentative D call: TRBD2 (5 bases). The CDR3 extends over 11 amino acids. V lost 6 bases to trimming and J lost 7 bases, with 10 bases between them. Germline CDR1 MDHEN, CDR2 SYDVKM. The DNA for the CDR3 is TGTGCCAGCAGCGGAGGTTGGGAGCAGTACTTC. Its protein is CASSGGWEQYF.

J is TRBJ2-7 and V is TRBV5-1; 7 bases are shared with TRBD2. Germline CDR1 and CDR2: SGHRS and YFSETQ. The length of the CDR3 is 13 residues. V lost 5 bases, J lost 3 bases, and 5 bases stayed unmatched. In DNA, the CDR3 is TGCGCCAGCAGTAATGGCGGGAGCTACGAGCAGTACTTC. Translation: CASSNGGSYEQYF.

This clone was observed a few times. This may come from a read error, since a much larger clone is one base off. The identical CDR3 is also encoded by other nucleotide sequences in the sample. The chain employs TRBV6-5 and TRBJ2-7; tentative D call: TRBD2 (5 bases). This CDR3 region has 13 residues. The germline CDR1 and CDR2 sequences are MNHEY and SVGAGI. This chain's CDR3 is CASKWRSLGEQYF. Here the CDR3 DNA reads TGTGCTAGCAAATGGAGGAGCCTTGGAGAGCAGTACTTC.

This clone was seen a few times. The chain links TRBV28 to TRBJ2-7; TRBD1 matches at 10 bases. The CDR3 contains 15 residues. Germline CDR1 MDHEN, CDR2 SYDVKM. The V segment lost 4 bases and the J segment 6 bases; nucleotides outside the gene matches: 9. This chain's CDR3 is CASSSPGQGWGEQYF. CDR3 DNA: TGTGCCAGCAGTTCACCGGGACAGGGGTGGGGCGAGCAGTACTTC.

J is TRBJ1-2 and V is TRBV5-1; 12 nucleotides agree with TRBD1. CDR1 SGHRS and CDR2 YFSETQ come from the germline V gene. This CDR3 has 16 amino acids. V was pared by 4 bases and J by 2 bases, with 6 bases of the junction left unmatched. The CDR3: CASSPSGTGGNYGYTF. The CDR3 coding sequence is TGCGCCAGCAGCCCCTCCGGGACAGGGGGCAACTATGGCTACACCTTC. Drawing the rest from reference TRBV5-1 and TRBJ1-2, the complete variable domain is KAGVTQTPRYLIKTRGQQVTLSCSPISGHRSVSWYQQTPGQGLQFLFEYFSETQRNKGNFPGRFSGRQFSNSRSEMNVSTLELGDSALYLCASSPSGTGGNYGYTFGSGTRLTVV.

V and J are TRBV18 and TRBJ2-7; TRBD2 aligns across 9 bases. This CDR3 comprises 16 residues. Germline CDR1 reads KGHSH; CDR2 reads LQKENI. The trim removed 2 bases at V and 5 bases at J, leaving 10 bases unmatched. The CDR3: CASSPMRSLAGNEQYF. CDR3 in DNA: TGTGCCAGCTCACCAATGAGAAGTCTAGCGGGAAACGAGCAGTACTTC.

For this clone: Distinct nucleotide sequences in the sample also encode this CDR3. This CDR3 is CASSPITGGTEAFF. DNA for the CDR3: TGTGCCAGCAGTCCTATCACGGGGGGCACTGAAGCTTTCTTT. The chain combines TRBV27 with TRBJ1-1, with a tentative D call TRBD1 (5 bases). The V end was cut by 5 bases, the J end by 4 bases, with 14 bases between. This CDR3 region has 14 residues. Germline CDR1 MNHEY, CDR2 SMNVEV (reference sequence).

The V call is TRBV5-1, the J call TRBJ2-7; TRBD2 agrees at 8 bases. Trimming took 0 bases from V and 2 from J; bases not matched to a gene: 7. The CDR3 runs to 16 residues. Germline loops: CDR1 SGHRS, CDR2 YFSETQ. The CDR3 here is CASSLVSGSRTYEQYF. CDR3 bases: TGCGCCAGCAGCTTGGTGAGCGGGAGTAGAACCTACGAGCAGTACTTC. Full variable domain (outside the CDR3, taken from reference TRBV5-1 and TRBJ2-7): KAGVTQTPRYLIKTRGQQVTLSCSPISGHRSVSWYQQTPGQGLQFLFEYFSETQRNKGNFPGRFSGRQFSNSRSEMNVSTLELGDSALYLCASSLVSGSRTYEQYFGPGTRLTVT.

The gene calls are TRBV6-6 and TRBJ1-2; 9 nucleotides line up with TRBD1. The length of the CDR3 is 15 residues. The germline V gene encodes CDR1 MNHNY and CDR2 SVGAGI (reference sequence). V trimming: 4 bases; J trimming: 6 bases; junction bases outside the gene matches: 9. CDR3 in amino acids: CASSSRTGEGDGYTF. CDR3 nucleotides: TGTGCCAGCAGTTCCCGGACAGGGGAAGGGGATGGCTACACCTTC.

V gene TRBV11-2 combines with J gene TRBJ2-2; 14 positions match TRBD2. This CDR3 contains 19 residues. Germline CDR1 reads SGHAT; CDR2 reads FQNNGV. J lost 1 base, V lost 2 bases, and 6 bases had no gene match. Written as DNA, the CDR3 is TGTGCCAGCAGCTTATTGAGGACTAGCGGGAGGATGAACACCGGGGAGCTGTTTTTT. Its translation: CASSLLRTSGRMNTGELFF.

J is TRBJ2-7 and V is TRBV5-1, with 13 bases aligning to TRBD2. There are 15 residues in the CDR3. Germline V gives CDR1 SGHRS, CDR2 YFSETQ. J gave up 7 bases and V 3 bases, and 7 bases lay outside the gene matches. CDR3 DNA: TGCGCCAGCAGCTCCGGACTAGCGGGAGCGAGGGAGCAGTACTTC. It specifies CASSSGLAGAREQYF.

The V gene is TRBV5-1, the J gene TRBJ2-1; D gene unclear. This CDR3 has 15 amino acids. The germline V and J ends were trimmed by 0 bases and 0 bases, with 7 bases remaining between them. In germline, CDR1 is SGHRS, CDR2 YFSETQ. CDR3 in amino acids: CASSLAIGSYNEQFF. DNA for the CDR3: TGCGCCAGCAGCTTGGCCATTGGCTCCTACAATGAGCAGTTCTTC.